Presented here are 11 T cell receptor beta chains from one specimen sequenced in a study of OX40 agonist ivuxolimab in advanced cancers. The library was obtained by the immunoSEQ multiplex PCR assay. The table was pulled from immuneACCESS by TCRdb, which kept in-frame rearrangements only. Such tables lose some clones; where checked, under half of the loss comes from unresolved V genes, and the rest has no known cause. The sample contains tens of thousands of clones, 75% to 90% of them found a single time. About 12% of the sample rests with the top ten. The sample consisted of CD4+ or CD8+ T cells sorted from blood, taken in a trial of the OX40 agonist ivuxolimab. The receptor source for this set is an adult with an advanced solid tumor such as melanoma, head and neck, liver or kidney cancer.

The V gene is TRBV4-1, the J gene TRBJ2-3; 10 bases agree with TRBD2. CDR1 MGHRA and CDR2 YSYEKL come from the germline V gene. With 1 base clipped from V and 3 bases from J, the junction kept 1 base outside the gene matches. The CDR3 consists of 15 residues. CDR3 in DNA: TGCGCCAGCAGCCAAGCTAGCGGGAGAACAGATACGCAGTATTTT. Translated, it gives CASSQASGRTDTQYF.

Of note for this clone: Other nucleotide sequences from this sample produce the same CDR3. This chain connects TRBV29-1 to TRBJ2-2; 10 positions agree with TRBD2. Germline V lookup: CDR1 SQVTM, CDR2 ANQGSEA. This CDR3 region has 15 residues. V shed 3 bases, J shed 4 bases, and the junction held 5 bases outside the gene matches. The CDR3 loop reads CSVDFSGRSTGELFF. CDR3 DNA: TGCAGCGTTGATTTTAGCGGGAGGTCCACCGGGGAGCTGTTTTTT.

This clone was observed a few times. Here the CDR3 DNA reads TGCGCCAGCAGTCAATCGAAGGTAGCGGGAGACCTTCGCACAGATACGCAGTATTTT. Encoded protein: CASSQSKVAGDLRTDTQYF. The rearrangement links TRBV23-1 to TRBJ2-3; 9 bases map to TRBD2. TRBV23-1 is given ORF status, its function remaining uncertain. The CDR3 totals 19 residues. J was trimmed by 1 base and V by 0 bases; bases with no gene match: 11.

The gene calls are TRBV2 and TRBJ2-1, with D perhaps matching TRBD1 (5 bases). V lost 8 bases to trimming and J lost 4 bases, with 18 bases between them. This CDR3 contains 15 residues. CDR1 is SNHLY and CDR2 is FYNNEI in the germline V gene. CDR3 in DNA: TGTGCCAGCTCGAAAGGGGCCTCCGCTTACAATGAGCAGTTCTTC. It specifies CASSKGASAYNEQFF.

The chain joins TRBV4-1 to TRBJ1-5; the D gene is possibly TRBD1 (6 bases). CDR1 MGHRA and CDR2 YSYEKL come from the germline V gene. V was shortened by 0 bases and J by 5 bases, with 11 bases between the two germline ends. The CDR3 length is 15 residues. Written as DNA, the CDR3 is TGCGCCAGCAGCCAAGATGGAACAGGGTATCAGCCCCAGCATTTT. Translated: CASSQDGTGYQPQHF.

J is TRBJ1-6 and V is TRBV5-6; the match to TRBD1 covers 11 bases. V lost 3 bases and J lost 7; bases outside the gene matches: 3. The CDR3 loop spans 15 amino acids. Germline assignment: CDR1 SGHDT and CDR2 YYEEEE. Here the CDR3 reads CASSWGTGGNSPLHF. CDR3 sequence (DNA): TGTGCCAGCAGCTGGGGGACAGGGGGAAATTCACCCCTCCACTTT.

The chain couples TRBV27 to TRBJ2-5; D remains ambiguous. Germline CDR1 is MNHEY and CDR2 is SMNVEV (reference sequence). V shed 2 bases and J shed 11 bases, with 9 bases lying between them. This CDR3 region has 11 residues. The DNA for the CDR3 is TGTGCCAGCAGTTTAGGTTTAGAGCAGTACTTC. Amino acid sequence: CASSLGLEQYF.

This clone was recorded only once. The rearrangement links TRBV27 to TRBJ1-1; TRBD1 aligns across 10 bases. The germline V gene has CDR1 MNHEY and CDR2 SMNVEV (reference sequence). The CDR3 sequence is 15 residues long. V lost 6 bases and J lost 3; bases outside the gene matches: 7. The CDR3 DNA follows: TGTGCCAGCAGCCGACAGGGGGCTGTGTACACTGAAGCTTTCTTT. Protein product: CASSRQGAVYTEAFF.

The chain combines TRBV9 with TRBJ1-3, with D uncertain. This CDR3 is built from 16 residues. V shed 4 bases and J shed 0 bases, with 14 bases lying between them. Germline V gives CDR1 SGDLS, CDR2 YYNGEE. The CDR3 bases are TGTGCCAGCAGCCCTTCTGGGGTGGGCTCTGGAAACACCATATATTTT. Protein: CASSPSGVGSGNTIYF. The full variable domain, with the rest looked up from reference TRBV9 and TRBJ1-3, is DSGVTQTPKHLITATGQRVTLRCSPRSGDLSVYWYQQSLDQGLQFLIQYYNGEERAKGNILERFSAQQFPDLHSELNLSSLELGDSALYFCASSPSGVGSGNTIYFGEGSWLTVV.

The CDR3 loop is CSVGTVVGGARNEQFF. The CDR3 region has the DNA TGCAGCGTTGGAACCGTAGTCGGGGGCGCGAGAAATGAGCAGTTCTTC. This chain connects TRBV29-1 to TRBJ2-1; perhaps D is TRBD1 or TRBD2 (6 bases each). This CDR3 region has 16 residues. Germline V gene sequence: CDR1 SQVTM, CDR2 ANQGSEA. V lost 4 bases and J 7 bases, leaving 23 bases between the germline ends.

The rearrangement joins TRBV4-1 to TRBJ2-7; 11 bases line up with TRBD2. Germline V CDR1 and CDR2: MGHRA, YSYEKL. The CDR3 extends over 15 amino acids. V shed 6 bases and J 0 bases; nucleotides not matched to a gene: 4. The CDR3 nucleotides read TGCGCCAGCAGATTCGGGACTAGCGGCTCCTACGAGCAGTACTTC. Translated: CASRFGTSGSYEQYF.